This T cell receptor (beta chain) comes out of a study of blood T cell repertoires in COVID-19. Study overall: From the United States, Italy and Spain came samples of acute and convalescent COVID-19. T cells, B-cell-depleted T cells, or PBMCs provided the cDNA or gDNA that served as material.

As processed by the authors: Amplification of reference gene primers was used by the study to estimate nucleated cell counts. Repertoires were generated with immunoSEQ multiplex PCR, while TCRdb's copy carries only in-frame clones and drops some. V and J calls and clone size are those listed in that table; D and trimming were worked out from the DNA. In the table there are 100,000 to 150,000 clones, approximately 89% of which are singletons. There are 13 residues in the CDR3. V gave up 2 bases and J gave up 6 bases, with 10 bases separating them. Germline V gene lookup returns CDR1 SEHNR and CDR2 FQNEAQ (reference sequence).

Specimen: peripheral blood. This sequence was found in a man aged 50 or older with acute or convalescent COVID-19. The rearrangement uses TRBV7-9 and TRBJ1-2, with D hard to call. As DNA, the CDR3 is TGTGCCAGCAGCTTACTACAGAACGATGGCTACACCTTC. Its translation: CASSLLQNDGYTF.